This T cell receptor (beta chain) was documented in a study of metastatic and nonmetastatic thyroid tumors. Study details: Patients with malignant and benign thyroid disease provided blood and tumor or nodule tissue, whose repertoires were compared. Notes on the study in general: Compared with benign nodules, malignant thyroid tumors were reported to have significantly higher TCR beta diversity in both blood and tumor.

The entire patient cohort was treatment-naive prior to thyroid surgery. At least ten counts were recorded for this clone. Antigen unknown. In the authors' workflow: Clinicopathological groups supplied CDR3 differences that were used to build a distant-metastasis classifier for papillary thyroid cancer. With MiXCR, TCRdb called clones anew from the PCR reads. It is TCRdb's table, rather than the study itself, that gives the V and J calls and clone size. The table has 75,000 to 95,000 clones, approximately 11% seen once. The receptor was isolated from a female donor with papillary thyroid cancer or a benign thyroid nodule (not recorded which). Some clones in this sample may be carry-over from other donors' samples. The sample was blood.

The CDR3 is CASRGDYSHEQFF. DNA of the CDR3: TGTGCCAGCAGAGGGGACTACTCTCATGAGCAGTTCTTC. The chain is built from TRBV6-2 or TRBV6-3 and TRBJ2-1; 7 nucleotides line up with TRBD2. V lost 6 bases and J lost 8; bases outside the gene matches: 7. The CDR3 extends over 13 amino acids. Germline CDR1 MNHEY, CDR2 SVGEGT.